A single sample gave rise to the 16 T cell receptor beta chains below, sequenced in a study of shared clonotypes between healthy human individuals. TCRdb's copy holds only in-frame clones and misses some; the assay was immunoSEQ multiplex PCR. The sample has around 980,000 clones; 75% to 80% are singletons. The sample comprised memory CD4+ T cells from PBMCs. Subset noted: CD45RA-negative fraction. The receptor set was obtained from a man between 18 and 35 years old in good health. Some clones in this sample may be carry-over from other donors' samples.

V is TRBV11-3 and J is TRBJ2-7; D is possibly TRBD2 (5 bases). This CDR3 is 14 amino acids long. V lost 1 base to trimming and J lost 4 bases, with 11 bases between them. CDR1 SGHNT and CDR2 YENEEA come from the germline V gene. CDR3 region: CASSLGGSKYEQYF. The CDR3 nucleotides read TGTGCCAGCAGCTTAGGTGGGAGCAAATACGAGCAGTACTTC.

This chain connects TRBV18 to TRBJ1-1, with D hard to call. CDR1 KGHSH and CDR2 LQKENI come from the germline V gene. Trimming removed 1 base from V and 7 bases from J, with 10 bases in between. The CDR3 has 13 residues. This chain's CDR3 is CASSPRGDGEAFF. CDR3 nucleotides: TGTGCCAGCTCACCACGGGGTGATGGTGAAGCTTTCTTT.

This clone showed up many times. The rearrangement links TRBV10-3 to TRBJ1-2; TRBD1 matches at 10 bases. V lost 0 bases, J lost 8 bases, and 6 bases stayed unmatched. The CDR3 is 15 amino acids. Germline values: CDR1 ENHRY, CDR2 SYGVKD. The CDR3 nucleotides are TGTGCCATCAGTGAGTCGAATCGGGACAGGGGCGGCTACACCTTC. The encoded protein is CAISESNRDRGGYTF.

The CDR3 nucleotides are TGTGCCAGCAGCTTAGACCGTCTAGCGGGAGACATTCAGTACTTC. It encodes CASSLDRLAGDIQYF. V gene TRBV7-2 combines with J gene TRBJ2-4; 10 bases match TRBD2. The length of the CDR3 is 15 residues. J lost 8 bases, V lost 1 base, and 5 bases had no gene match. Germline V lookup: CDR1 SGHTA, CDR2 FQGNSA. The full variable domain, completed using reference TRBV7-2 and TRBJ2-4, is GAGVSQSPSNKVTEKGKDVELRCDPISGHTALYWYRQSLGQGLEFLIYFQGNSAPDKSGLPSDRFSAERTGGSVSTLTIQRTQQEDSAVYLCASSLDRLAGDIQYFGAGTRLSVL.

The chain combines TRBV7-3 with TRBJ2-3; no firm D call. Germline V gives CDR1 SGHTA, CDR2 FQGTGA. Trimming removed 9 bases at V and 0 bases at J, with 13 bases between. This CDR3 has 14 residues. CDR3 in amino acids: CARRFPASTDTQYF. The CDR3 coding sequence is TGTGCCAGAAGGTTCCCCGCAAGCACAGATACGCAGTATTTT. The complete variable domain, with remaining parts taken from reference TRBV7-3 and TRBJ2-3, reads GAGVSQTPSNKVTEKGKYVELRCDPISGHTALYWYRQSLGQGPEFLIYFQGTGAADDSGLPNDRFFAVRPEGSVSTLKIQRTERGDSAVYLCARRFPASTDTQYFGPGTRLTVL.

V and J are TRBV15 and TRBJ1-2; weak D call: TRBD1 (5 bases). This CDR3 is 13 amino acids long. CDR1 is LNHNV, CDR2 YYDKDF, per germline (reference sequence). Trimming shortened V by 4 bases and J by 6 bases, and 12 bases separated the two germline ends. CDR3 region: CATSKAGGDGYTF. In nucleotides, the CDR3 is TGTGCCACCAGCAAAGCGGGGGGGGATGGCTACACCTTC.

On this clone: A read error may produce the germline difference seen at one junction end. The gene calls are TRBV7-9 and TRBJ1-4; D not resolved. Germline V gene sequence: CDR1 SEHNR, CDR2 FQNEAQ (reference sequence). The CDR3 loop spans 14 amino acids. The CDR3 nucleotides read TGTGCCAGCAGCTTTGAACCGGGTGGCACATGGACTGTTTTT. Residues: CASSFEPGGTWTVF.

This rearrangement joins TRBV5-4 to TRBJ2-2; D may match TRBD1 or TRBD2 (5 bases each). The CDR3 covers 15 residues. V gave up 3 bases and J gave up 1 base, with 10 bases separating them. CDR1 SGHNT and CDR2 YYREEE come from the germline V gene (reference sequence). The CDR3, as DNA: TGTGCCAGCAGCTCCCGTGGGGGGAACACCGGGGAGCTGTTTTTT. It specifies CASSSRGGNTGELFF.

J is TRBJ2-3 and V is TRBV4-2; 9 bases map to TRBD1. The CDR3 length is 16 residues. Germline CDR1 reads LGHNA; CDR2 reads YNFKEQ. J gave up 4 bases and V 4 bases, and 9 bases lay outside the gene matches. The CDR3, as DNA: TGTGCCAGCAGCCGAGAAAGGACAGGGGCGGCAGATACGCAGTATTTT. Protein sequence: CASSRERTGAADTQYF.

The V and J genes are TRBV19 and TRBJ2-3; unclear D gene. Germline V gene data show CDR1 as LNHDA and CDR2 as SQIVND (reference sequence). The CDR3 spans 17 residues. The ends were cut back, 4 bases at V and 1 base at J, with 18 bases in the middle. Here the CDR3 DNA reads TGTGCCAGTAGTACCTGGCCCCGTGGCTACGGCACAGATACGCAGTATTTT. It encodes CASSTWPRGYGTDTQYF.

This clone has just one count. The chain has TRBV7-7 and TRBJ2-1; a weak D match, TRBD2 (5 bases). CDR3 length: 14 amino acids. V shed 1 base and J shed 10 bases, with 14 bases lying between them. Germline V lookup: CDR1 SSHAT, CDR2 FNYEAQ (reference sequence). CDR3 amino acids: CASSLDEGPFEQFF. CDR3 nucleotide sequence: TGTGCCAGCAGCTTAGACGAGGGCCCTTTCGAGCAGTTCTTC.

On this clone: This specimen includes other DNA sequences encoding the same CDR3. This sequence joins TRBV5-1 and TRBJ2-5; D call uncertain. V lost 2 bases to trimming and J lost 2 bases, with 7 bases between them. Germline-derived CDR1 and CDR2 are SGHRS and YFSETQ. The CDR3 is 13 residues long. In DNA, the CDR3 is TGCGCCAGCAGCTTAGGAGTGCAAGAGACCCAGTACTTC. Its translation is CASSLGVQETQYF.

A word on this clone: A clone one base away is much larger, so this may be a read error. CDR3 sequence reads: CASSPQPGSGGELFF. The CDR3 DNA is TGTGCCAGCAGCCCCCAACCCGGAAGCGGCGGGGAGCTGTTTTTT. This sequence joins TRBV7-3 and TRBJ2-2, with D perhaps TRBD2 (5 bases). The CDR3 consists of 15 residues. Trimming took 5 bases from V and 7 from J, leaving 17 bases between them. Germline loops: CDR1 SGHTA, CDR2 FQGTGA. Complete variable domain (other parts from reference TRBV7-3 and TRBJ2-2): GAGVSQTPSNKVTEKGKYVELRCDPISGHTALYWYRQSLGQGPEFLIYFQGTGAADDSGLPNDRFFAVRPEGSVSTLKIQRTERGDSAVYLCASSPQPGSGGELFFGEGSRLTVL.

Many counts were recorded for this clone. The chain combines TRBV7-2 with TRBJ1-5; D is unresolved. The CDR3 is 14 amino acids. V was pared by 6 bases and J by 2 bases, with 11 bases between. Germline lookup yields CDR1 SGHTA and CDR2 FQGNSA. CDR3 sequence (DNA): TGTGCCAGCAGGGAGACGAATGGCAATCAGCCCCAGCATTTT. Protein: CASRETNGNQPQHF.

This clone showed up just a few times. The genes are TRBV4-2 and TRBJ1-1, with a tentative D call TRBD1 (5 bases). Germline lookup yields CDR1 LGHNA and CDR2 YNFKEQ. V was cut by 4 bases and J by 2 bases, with 17 bases left in between. The CDR3 is 16 residues long. The CDR3 sequence: CASSRADRNRNTEAFF. The CDR3 region has the DNA TGTGCCAGCAGCCGCGCTGACAGAAATCGAAACACTGAAGCTTTCTTT.

The CDR3 region has the DNA TGCGCCAGCAGCTTATTAGCGGGAGTAAACTACAATGAGCAGTTCTTC. This gives the protein CASSLLAGVNYNEQFF. The V and J genes are TRBV5-1 and TRBJ2-1, with TRBD2 identical over 9 bases. The CDR3 is 16 residues long. V was clipped by 2 bases and J by 3 bases; unmatched bases: 6. Germline V gene data show CDR1 as SGHRS and CDR2 as YFSETQ.